The rows below give T cell receptor beta chains drawn from one sample of a study of blood T cell repertoires in COVID-19. Repertoires were generated with immunoSEQ multiplex PCR, while TCRdb's copy carries only in-frame clones and drops some. The table shows approximately 70,000 clones, with about 70% occurring only once. The sequenced sample consisted of peripheral blood. Receptors were obtained from an older woman with acute or convalescent COVID-19. Each CDR3 is given with its conserved first and last residue. Fields, in order: clone size, D gene, V gene, J gene, CDR3 protein, CDR3 DNA. D genes are given only for firm matches. Size tells how often a clone was seen (once, few, many) or the class of an expanded clone, and some rows leave it out.

-	-	TRBV2	TRBJ1-5	CASRPGTNQPQHF	TGTGCCAGCAGACCAGGGACTAATCAGCCCCAGCATTTT
-	-	TRBV6-5	TRBJ2-6	CASSFISGANVLTF	TGTGCCAGCTCCTTTATATCTGGGGCCAACGTCCTGACTTTC
-	TRBD1	TRBV28	TRBJ1-2	CASIDRGAYGYTF	TGTGCCAGCATCGACAGGGGAGCTTATGGCTACACCTTC
-	TRBD1	TRBV7-9	TRBJ1-2	CASSPSGQGAPNGYTF	TGTGCCAGCAGCCCTTCGGGGCAGGGGGCTCCCAATGGCTACACCTTC
-	TRBD1	TRBV19	TRBJ2-1	CASSPRGAGGLNEQFF	TGTGCCAGTAGTCCCCGAGGGGCAGGGGGATTGAATGAGCAGTTCTTC
-	-	TRBV7-6	TRBJ2-2	CASSSQGAGELFF	TGTGCCAGCAGTTCACAGGGCGCCGGGGAGCTGTTTTTT
once	TRBD1	TRBV19	TRBJ1-5	CASSTPGQGANNQPQHF	TGTGCCAGTAGTACTCCTGGACAGGGGGCGAACAATCAGCCCCAGCATTTT
-	TRBD1	TRBV28	TRBJ1-2	CASRSPGQGKDGYTF	TGTGCCAGCAGGTCTCCGGGACAGGGGAAAGATGGCTACACCTTC
-	TRBD1	TRBV25-1	TRBJ2-1	CASSVGQGAGNEQFF	TGTGCCAGCAGCGTCGGACAGGGGGCGGGGAATGAGCAGTTCTTC
-	-	TRBV10-3	TRBJ1-1	CAISFTGKQNTEAFF	TGTGCCATCAGTTTTACAGGGAAACAGAACACTGAAGCTTTCTTT
-	-	TRBV6-2/TRBV6-3	TRBJ1-3	CASSLLGLTSGNTIYF	TGTGCCAGCAGTCTCCTGGGACTGACCTCTGGAAACACCATATATTTT
-	-	TRBV2	TRBJ2-3	CASSVPQGTDTQYF	TGTGCCAGCAGTGTCCCTCAGGGCACAGATACGCAGTATTTT
-	TRBD1	TRBV19	TRBJ2-7	CASSMGQGDEQYF	TGTGCCAGTAGTATGGGACAGGGAGACGAGCAGTACTTC
once	TRBD1	TRBV19	TRBJ1-2	CASRSDRVGGYTF	TGTGCCAGTAGATCCGACAGGGTAGGTGGCTACACCTTC
-	-	TRBV5-4	TRBJ2-1	CASSLGGGLSEQFF	TGTGCCAGCAGCTTAGGAGGGGGCTTGAGTGAGCAGTTCTTC
-	-	TRBV7-9	TRBJ1-2	CASSLTGGNNYGYTF	TGTGCCAGCAGCTTAACCGGGGGGAATAACTATGGCTACACCTTC
-	-	TRBV7-3	TRBJ1-6	CASSSGQRQSPLHF	TGTGCCAGCAGCTCCGGACAGAGACAGTCACCCCTCCACTTT
-	-	TRBV18	TRBJ1-1	CASSPPTPGLNTEAFF	TGTGCCAGCTCACCACCGACACCAGGCTTGAACACTGAAGCTTTCTTT
-	-	TRBV7-8	TRBJ1-1	CASSLFLGLSSEAFF	TGTGCCAGCAGCTTATTCCTCGGACTCTCGTCTGAAGCTTTCTTT
-	-	TRBV19	TRBJ1-6	CASSSNSPLHF	TGTGCCAGTAGTTCAAATTCACCCCTCCACTTT
-	-	TRBV28	TRBJ1-1	CASSQAGERAEAFF	TGTGCCAGCAGTCAGGCGGGGGAGAGGGCTGAAGCTTTCTTT
-	TRBD1	TRBV18	TRBJ2-2	CASSLGQGYTGELFF	TGTGCCAGCTCACTCGGACAGGGCTACACCGGGGAGCTGTTTTTT
-	-	TRBV30	TRBJ1-6	CAWSVGANNSPLHF	TGTGCCTGGAGTGTGGGGGCGAATAATTCACCCCTCCACTTT